The TCR beta chain described here comes from a study of post-analysis software for immune sequencing data (dated by TCRdb to about 2015). Regarding the complete study: Recorded disease courses included relapsing-remitting, secondary progressive and progressive-relapsing multiple sclerosis, with some patients lacking subtype annotation. The patient repertoires were compared against roughly 12 previously published healthy control repertoires obtained from donors aged about 6 to 28 years. A subset of samples was prepared in parallel using single-end sample barcoding, then pooled and co-amplified after Illumina adapter ligation. The research as a whole found: Significantly higher frequencies in patients than in controls were found for several TRBV segments, including TRBV5-6, TRBV5-1 and TRBV20-1. The multiple sclerosis patient group was slightly younger than the control group. Significantly lower normalized Chao1 diversity was found in multiple sclerosis patients than in controls, suggesting substantial peripheral T-cell clonal expansion. Strong co-clustering of samples prepared in the same batch was shown by direct clustering with F measure, prompting a batch-effect correction.

As concerns this clonotype: Its antigen is not yet known. It has no much larger one-base neighbor in the sample; base qualities were not kept.

Library generation was performed with PCR. The listed sequencing device is Illumina HiSeq 2500. To reduce PCR and sequencing biases, unique molecular identifiers were built into the TCR beta cDNA libraries. Every 1 to 10 million input T cells yielded 500,000 or so cDNA molecules, meaning each molecule approximated one T cell. The patient libraries were prepared and sequenced with the same protocol used for the earlier healthy control dataset. Samples belonging to the same batch were prepared together, multiplexed and sequenced on a shared HiSeq lane. Per the authors' processing: Raw barcoded reads were processed with MIGEC, and single-read molecular identifier groups were discarded before consensus assembly and CDR3 extraction. Clonotype tables were post-analysed with VDJtools, and diversity was normalized by down-sampling all datasets to the smallest sample size. To correct batch-related cross-sample contamination, repertoire overlap clustering matched CDR3 amino acid sequences but not nucleotide sequences. In TCRdb, the public reads were trimmed at Q25 with fastp and aligned with MiXCR, with productive beta chains retained. Rows merge per CDR3 protein into single entries with the most common DNA and genes. These V and J calls rely on TCRdb rather than the paper's analysis. The sample table holds about 820,000 distinct CDR3 sequences, of which about 57% were seen once. The ten biggest clones cover over 4% of the sample.

To demonstrate the VDJtools post-analysis software, the study profiled TCR beta repertoires from the peripheral blood of 10 to 15 young patients with multiple sclerosis. The patients with multiple sclerosis were children and adolescents between roughly 6 and 17 years of age. For CDR1 and CDR2, the germline V gene lists SQVTM and ANQGSEA. Between the V and J ends, shortened by 0 bases and 3 bases respectively, the junction contains 5 bases. Inclusive of the bounding cysteine and phenylalanine, the CDR3 is 12 residues long. Only the CDR3 part of the read is kept: 36 bases, read in frame from the first base.

The TCR comes from a girl under 18 with multiple sclerosis. Sequenced input: blood. The chain links TRBV29-1 with TRBJ1-2; the D gene cannot be named for sure. The CDR3 is CSVEDGDYGYTF. The nucleotide sequence is TGCAGCGTTGAAGATGGGGACTATGGCTACACCTTC. Beyond the CDR3, the reference TRBV29-1 and TRBJ1-2 genes provide the residues; the full variable domain reads: SAVISQKPSRDICQRGTSLTIQCQVDSQVTMMFWYRQQPGQSLTLIATANQGSEATYESGFVIDKFPISRPNLTFSTLTVSNMSPEDSSIYLCSVEDGDYGYTFGSGTRLTVV.